This T cell receptor beta chain was identified in a study of cytomegalovirus exposure and HLA in healthy donors. J lost 9 bases, V lost 5 bases, and 3 bases had no gene match. Germline V gene sequence: CDR1 MNHEY, CDR2 SVGAGI. The CDR3 is 12 amino acids. Vbeta (60) and Jbeta (13) primers were used in the PCR. Source study methods: Unique TCR beta chains totaled about 73 million in a later count, with around 11 million of them shared. TCRdb keeps only in-frame clones here, not all; method: immunoSEQ multiplex PCR. The DNA gave D and trimming, while V, J and clone size come from that table. The repertoire holds 150,000 to 200,000 clones, with around 79% as singletons. This clone was seen more than once but under ten times.

This chain uses TRBV6-5 with TRBJ2-7; 11 bases match TRBD1. This TCR was recovered from a woman aged 50 to 60 in good health and CMV-seronegative. Specimen: PBMCs. The DNA for the CDR3 is TGTGCCAGCAGTCCCGGGACAGGGGGGCAGTACTTC. Protein sequence: CASSPGTGGQYF.